This T cell receptor (beta chain) originates from a study of early T cells in non-severe SARS-CoV-2 infection. Study at large: Alpha and beta chains were unpaired, from unsorted whole-blood bulk RNA.

V lost 3 bases, J lost 2 bases, and 13 bases lay in between. The CDR3 runs to 15 residues. Each CDR3 protein is one row after TCRdb ran MiXCR on the 5' RACE reads. The table shows about 42,000 distinct CDR3 sequences, with around 6.9% occurring only once. The TCR originated in an adult who was a healthcare worker with PCR-confirmed SARS-CoV-2 infection or an uninfected control (not recorded which). The sample was whole blood. This chain joins TRBV12-3 or TRBV12-4 and TRBJ2-5; D is uncertain. The CDR3 is CASSFPSGRQETQYF. Written as DNA, the CDR3 is TGTGCCAGCAGTTTCCCTTCGGGCCGGCAAGAGACCCAGTACTTC.